The 5 T cell receptor beta chains reported below all come from one sample, sequenced in a study of cytomegalovirus exposure and HLA in healthy donors. It was with 60 Vbeta and 13 Jbeta primers that the PCR ran. Assay used: immunoSEQ multiplex PCR; TCRdb lists only in-frame clones, some missing. The sample's table shows approximately 75,000 clones. Sample: PBMCs. The receptor set was obtained from a boy younger than 18 in good health and CMV-seronegative.

The V call is TRBV12-5, the J call TRBJ2-1; no firm D call. The CDR3 contains 13 residues. Looked up from germline, CDR1 is LGHNT and CDR2 is FRNRAP. V lost 0 bases to trimming and J lost 7 bases, with 7 bases between them. CDR3 residues: CASGLVNGNEQFF. CDR3 nucleotides: TGTGCTAGTGGTTTGGTTAACGGGAATGAGCAGTTCTTC.

The rearrangement joins TRBV20-1 to TRBJ2-7; no clear D gene. Trimming took 5 bases from V and 4 from J, leaving 9 bases between them. Germline CDR1 and CDR2: DFQATT and SNEGSKA (reference sequence). This CDR3 region has 11 residues. In DNA form, the CDR3 reads TGCAGTGCTTTGTTGTCATACGAGCAGTACTTC. It yields the protein CSALLSYEQYF.

This chain joins TRBV19 and TRBJ1-5, with TRBD1 matching over 11 bases. CDR3 size: 15 residues. Losses at the gene ends were 2 bases for V and 6 bases for J; bases not matched to a gene: 3. Looked up from germline, CDR1 is LNHDA and CDR2 is SQIVND (reference sequence). For the CDR3, the DNA is TGTGCCAGTAGTATACCCGGGACAGGGGGTCAGCCCCAGCATTTT. This codes for CASSIPGTGGQPQHF.

The chain links TRBV5-4 to TRBJ1-2; D call uncertain. The CDR3 consists of 11 residues. Trimming removed 0 bases from V and 9 bases from J, with 6 bases in between. From germline, CDR1 is SGHNT and CDR2 YYREEE (reference sequence). Written as DNA, the CDR3 is TGTGCCAGCAGCTTGGCGCGGAGCTACACCTTC. Amino acid sequence: CASSLARSYTF.

J is TRBJ1-2 and V is TRBV18; 12 nucleotides align to TRBD1. After removal of 0 bases from V and 6 bases from J, the junction contained 2 bases not matched to a gene. The CDR3 is made up of 15 amino acids. Germline CDR1 reads KGHSH; CDR2 reads LQKENI. The CDR3 coding sequence is TGTGCCAGCTCACCACCGGGACAGGGGGCGAATGGCTACACCTTC. Protein: CASSPPGQGANGYTF.